The 15 T cell receptor beta chains listed next were all sequenced from one sample in a study of OX40 agonist ivuxolimab in advanced cancers. TCRdb keeps only in-frame clones here, not all; method: immunoSEQ multiplex PCR. The table shows roughly 90,000 clones, with 85% to 95% occurring only once. Sequencing was performed on CD4+ or CD8+ T cells sorted from blood, taken in a trial of the OX40 agonist ivuxolimab. These receptor sequences come from an adult with an advanced solid tumor such as melanoma, head and neck, liver or kidney cancer.

The V and J genes are TRBV11-3 and TRBJ2-2; D call uncertain. The CDR3 contains 9 residues. Trimming removed 9 bases at V and 9 bases at J, with 5 bases between. Germline V lookup: CDR1 SGHNT, CDR2 YENEEA. CDR3 in amino acids: CARGRELFF. The CDR3 coding sequence is TGTGCCAGGGGCAGGGAGCTGTTTTTT.

The chain couples TRBV9 to TRBJ2-3, with TRBD2 matching over 8 bases. V shed 1 base, J shed 2 bases, and the junction held 6 bases outside the gene matches. CDR1 SGDLS and CDR2 YYNGEE come from the germline V gene. This CDR3 spans 16 amino acids. The CDR3 reads CASSVRAGGLTDTQYF. The DNA of the CDR3 is TGTGCCAGCAGCGTACGGGCGGGGGGCCTCACAGATACGCAGTATTTT. Full variable domain (remainder filled in from reference TRBV9 and TRBJ2-3): DSGVTQTPKHLITATGQRVTLRCSPRSGDLSVYWYQQSLDQGLQFLIQYYNGEERAKGNILERFSAQQFPDLHSELNLSSLELGDSALYFCASSVRAGGLTDTQYFGPGTRLTVL.

The chain has TRBV4-3 and TRBJ2-7, with 9 bases aligning to TRBD1. CDR1 and CDR2 (germline): LGHNA, YSLEER. J gave up 6 bases and V 2 bases, and 8 bases lay outside the gene matches. The CDR3 runs to 15 residues. This CDR3 reads CASSQYRGPPGEQYF. The CDR3 DNA reads as TGCGCCAGCAGCCAATACAGGGGGCCCCCTGGCGAGCAGTACTTC.

The chain is built from TRBV5-1 and TRBJ2-2; D is possibly TRBD2 (5 bases). The CDR3 length is 14 residues. V shed 4 bases and J shed 7 bases, with 14 bases lying between them. CDR1 is SGHRS, CDR2 YFSETQ, per germline. The CDR3 region is CASSPPRRNGELFF. The CDR3 DNA is TGCGCCAGCAGCCCTCCACGGAGGAACGGGGAGCTGTTTTTT.

This clone has a handful of counts. The rearrangement uses TRBV2 and TRBJ1-2; maybe TRBD1 (6 bases). The V end lost 7 bases, the J end lost 1 base, and 16 bases lay between the germline ends. The CDR3 has 15 residues. Germline loops: CDR1 SNHLY, CDR2 FYNNEI. CDR3 bases: TGTGCCAGCAATCGAGGGGACACCCATAACTATGGCTACACCTTC. This sequence encodes CASNRGDTHNYGYTF.

The V call is TRBV30, the J call TRBJ1-6; 8 nucleotides line up with TRBD1. Looked up from germline, CDR1 is GTSNPN and CDR2 is SVGIG (reference sequence). The CDR3 consists of 14 residues. The trim removed 5 bases at V and 9 bases at J, leaving 9 bases unmatched. The CDR3 sequence: CAWAPDRGGSPLHF. For the CDR3, the DNA is TGTGCCTGGGCACCCGACAGGGGAGGTTCACCCCTCCACTTT. The full variable domain, rest sourced from reference TRBV30 and TRBJ1-6, is SQTIHQWPATLVQPVGSPLSLECTVEGTSNPNLYWYRQAAGRGLQLLFYSVGIGQISSEVPQNLSASRPQDRQFILSSKKLLLSDSGFYLCAWAPDRGGSPLHFGNGTRLTVT.

The chain combines TRBV28 with TRBJ2-5; D might be TRBD1 or TRBD2, each matching 5 bases. The CDR3 runs 17 residues. CDR1 and CDR2 (germline): MDHEN, SYDVKM. V lost 7 bases and J 1 base, leaving 22 bases between the germline ends. The CDR3 is CASTLGEGALFQETQYF. In DNA, the CDR3 is TGTGCCAGCACCTTGGGGGAAGGGGCTCTCTTCCAAGAGACCCAGTACTTC.

The chain carries TRBV27 and TRBJ2-3, with unresolved D. The V and J ends lost 0 bases and 7 bases respectively, with 11 bases between them. Per germline, CDR1 MNHEY and CDR2 SMNVEV (reference sequence). This CDR3 is built from 14 residues. CDR3 region: CASSLSPPTHTQYF. CDR3 sequence (DNA): TGTGCCAGCAGTTTATCCCCACCGACTCATACGCAGTATTTT.

The chain carries TRBV5-4 and TRBJ2-2; 9 bases are shared with TRBD1. J was trimmed by 3 bases and V by 4 bases; bases with no gene match: 4. Germline V gene sequence: CDR1 SGHNT, CDR2 YYREEE (reference sequence). This CDR3 is 15 amino acids long. The CDR3 loop reads CASSEGQGYTGELFF. CDR3 coding DNA: TGTGCCAGCAGCGAAGGACAGGGGTACACCGGGGAGCTGTTTTTT.

This chain joins TRBV10-3 and TRBJ1-2; D is uncertain. The CDR3 is 12 amino acids. The germline CDR1 and CDR2 sequences are ENHRY and SYGVKD. Trimming took 0 bases from V and 6 from J, leaving 5 bases between them. The CDR3 here is CAISESVDGYTF. The DNA of the CDR3 is TGTGCCATCAGTGAGTCGGTGGATGGCTACACCTTC.

V is TRBV28 and J is TRBJ2-7, with D unclear. Deletions cut 3 bases from V and 7 bases from J, with 4 bases between. Germline V gene data show CDR1 as MDHEN and CDR2 as SYDVKM. The CDR3 length is 10 residues. The CDR3 loop is CASSFGEQYF. The DNA for the CDR3 is TGTGCCAGCAGTTTCGGGGAGCAGTACTTC.

This chain uses TRBV5-1 with TRBJ1-1, with unresolved D. Germline V gene lookup returns CDR1 SGHRS and CDR2 YFSETQ. The V end lost 0 bases, the J end lost 3 bases, and 12 bases lay between the germline ends. The CDR3 is made up of 15 amino acids. The CDR3 coding sequence is TGCGCCAGCAGCTTGGGACCCTCCGGGGACACTGAAGCTTTCTTT. It translates to CASSLGPSGDTEAFF.

This chain joins TRBV9 and TRBJ1-4; TRBD1 is a possible D gene (5 bases). The V gene's germline CDR1 is SGDLS and CDR2 YYNGEE. The CDR3 contains 13 residues. V gave up 4 bases and J gave up 2 bases, with 6 bases separating them. The CDR3 sequence is CASSTGTNEKLFF. The CDR3, as DNA: TGTGCCAGCAGCACAGGTACTAATGAAAAACTGTTTTTT.

The V gene is TRBV5-5, the J gene TRBJ1-1; D is uncertain. The ends were cut back, 4 bases at V and 2 bases at J, with 9 bases in the middle. The CDR3 length is 13 residues. Per germline, CDR1 SGHKS and CDR2 YYEKEE (reference sequence). CDR3 sequence reads: CASSEQTNTEAFF. Written as DNA, the CDR3 is TGTGCCAGCAGCGAACAGACTAACACTGAAGCTTTCTTT. The entire variable domain, with the rest obtained from reference TRBV5-5 and TRBJ1-1, is as follows: DAGVTQSPTHLIKTRGQQVTLRCSPISGHKSVSWYQQVLGQGPQFIFQYYEKEERGRGNFPDRFSARQFPNYSSELNVNALLLGDSALYLCASSEQTNTEAFFGQGTRLTVV.

V and J are TRBV19 and TRBJ2-7; 13 nucleotides align to TRBD2. V was clipped by 6 bases and J by 2 bases; unmatched bases: 4. The CDR3 totals 15 residues. Germline V lookup: CDR1 LNHDA, CDR2 SQIVND (reference sequence). CDR3 in amino acids: CASSLLAGGAYEQYF. The CDR3 DNA follows: TGTGCCAGTAGCCTACTAGCGGGAGGGGCCTACGAGCAGTACTTC.